This TCR beta chain was documented in a study of post-analysis software for immune sequencing data. V gave up 3 bases and J gave up 6 bases; unmatched junction bases: 8. Germline CDR1 is GTSNPN and CDR2 is SVGIG (reference sequence). The CDR3 is made up of 14 amino acids. Incorporated into the TCR beta cDNA libraries were unique molecular identifiers, which served to reduce PCR and sequencing biases. Via MiXCR, TCRdb re-called the PCR reads, giving one row per CDR3 protein. Of hundreds of thousands of distinct CDR3 sequences in the sample, 53% were seen once. Whole-study findings and limits: Controls showed lower frequencies than patients for roughly 5 TRBV segments, and TRBV5-6, TRBV5-1 and TRBV20-1 were among these.

Concerning this clonotype: Its antigen is unknown.

The sequence derives from a girl aged 5-17 years with multiple sclerosis. The sequenced sample was blood. V and J are TRBV30 and TRBJ1-5, with TRBD1 identical over 7 bases. In nucleotides, the CDR3 is TGTGCCTGGAGCGCGACAGGGATGGGTCAGCCCCAGCATTTT. It specifies CAWSATGMGQPQHF.